This is a list of T cell receptor beta chains from one sample in a study of T cells after yellow fever vaccination. MiXCR, run by TCRdb on the 5' RACE reads, gives a single entry per CDR3 protein. The table includes about 360,000 distinct CDR3 sequences, 6.2% detected once. The sample was PBMCs, taken 5 days after the yellow fever booster vaccination. All receptors derive from a man aged 25 to 40 who received the YFV17D yellow fever vaccine. The CDR3 runs from the conserved cysteine through the conserved F or W.

CASSESKGADTQYF | TRBJ2-3 | TRBV10-1
CASSLTSGRYTGELFF | TRBJ2-2 | TRBV5-1
CASLRGTGELFF | TRBJ2-2 | TRBV6-1
CASSSRTQYF | TRBJ2-5 | TRBV28
CASSLAKAGGTTSYEQYF | TRBJ2-7 | TRBV7-2
CASSSRQGDGYTF | TRBJ1-2 | TRBV7-9
CATSLEASGTGEQYF | TRBJ2-7 | TRBV15
CASSSRGAGANVLTF | TRBJ2-6 | TRBV11-2
CASSLAPTGRTSGRGNEQFF | TRBJ2-1 | TRBV5-1
CASTAIGGATDTQYF | TRBJ2-3 | TRBV6-1
CASSQEPGPRREADTQYF | TRBJ2-3 | TRBV4-3
CSAPGEINYGYTF | TRBJ1-2 | TRBV20-1
CASSLDLAAMNTEAFF | TRBJ1-1 | TRBV7-2
CASSLAGGGNEQFF | TRBJ2-1 | TRBV5-1
CASSSPLPGTEAFF | TRBJ1-1 | TRBV7-2
CASKASNQPQHF | TRBJ1-5 | TRBV12-3/TRBV12-4
CASSLFVLARDTQYF | TRBJ2-3 | TRBV11-2
CASSVPKEPYNEQFF | TRBJ2-1 | TRBV19
CASSKRGGSLALGGSYNEQFF | TRBJ2-1 | TRBV11-2
CSAGITSEETQYF | TRBJ2-5 | TRBV20-1
CSARDPGTSGETQYF | TRBJ2-5 | TRBV20-1
CSARDPRVRGEQYF | TRBJ2-7 | TRBV20-1
CASSPGTSGRFNEQFF | TRBJ2-1 | TRBV12-3/TRBV12-4
CASSRNRDRTHTDTQYF | TRBJ2-3 | TRBV7-2
CASSLAGGADTGELFF | TRBJ2-2 | TRBV5-1
CDSSYQGLSSGANVLTF | TRBJ2-6 | TRBV6-5
CASSLGPSGIDNEQFF | TRBJ2-1 | TRBV5-1
CASSYSRGKVKWDEQFF | TRBJ2-1 | TRBV6-2/TRBV6-3
CASSQVAEIHEQFF | TRBJ2-1 | TRBV4-3
CASSLGTSSQDTQYF | TRBJ2-3 | TRBV11-2
CASGGLAGGRDQETQYF | TRBJ2-5 | TRBV28
CASSWRQGNEQFF | TRBJ2-1 | TRBV12-3/TRBV12-4
CASSPPGTPPDTQYF | TRBJ2-3 | TRBV7-9
CASSPTSLTGTDF | TRBJ2-5 | TRBV7-2
CGTSTGPNNEQFF | TRBJ2-1 | TRBV15
CASNRDSYEQYF | TRBJ2-7 | TRBV12-3/TRBV12-4
CASCQGGRFGTEAFF | TRBJ1-1 | TRBV3-1
CATSRDLQDGYTF | TRBJ1-2 | TRBV15